The clone carrying this TCR beta chain was seen at least ten times. These data originate in a study of blood T cells in healthy people across ages. A second about 6 to 12 cycle PCR used barcoded and J-beta primers. TCRdb re-called the 5' RACE reads through MiXCR, storing one row per CDR3 protein. The data contain about 620,000 distinct CDR3 sequences, more than 45% of them singletons. Germline trimming cut 5 bases from V and 8 bases from J; bases unmatched to any gene: 9. Germline values: CDR1 LGHDT, CDR2 YNNKEL (reference sequence). The CDR3 sequence is 14 residues long. The chain links TRBV3-1 to TRBJ2-1, with 7 bases fitting TRBD2. Source material: blood. The receptor comes from a woman over 75 in good health. The CDR3 DNA sequence: TGTGCCAGCAGCAAAAGGGAGGGTTTGGATGAGCAGTTCTTC. Its translation: CASSKREGLDEQFF.